The 8 T cell receptor beta chains in this list originate from one sample, sequenced in a study of blood T cell repertoires in COVID-19. TCRdb's copy holds only in-frame clones and misses some; the assay was immunoSEQ multiplex PCR. The sample shows 200,000 to 250,000 clones, around 91% of them seen only once. Sequences were obtained from PBMCs or T cells enriched from blood (not recorded which). These TCRs come from a woman between 18 and 29 years old in a cohort exposed to, infected with or recovered from COVID-19 (not recorded which).

The chain recombines TRBV4-1 with TRBJ2-7; D perhaps matches TRBD2 (5 bases). The CDR3 is made up of 13 amino acids. The ends were cut back, 0 bases at V and 2 bases at J, with 5 bases in the middle. CDR1 and CDR2 (germline): MGHRA, YSYEKL. CDR3 loop: CASSQELAYEQYF. For the CDR3, the DNA is TGCGCCAGCAGCCAAGAACTAGCCTACGAGCAGTACTTC.

The chain couples TRBV7-9 to TRBJ2-6; 8 positions match TRBD1. Germline V gives CDR1 SEHNR, CDR2 FQNEAQ (reference sequence). J lost 0 bases, V lost 5 bases, and 6 bases had no gene match. The CDR3 is 17 residues long. The CDR3 DNA follows: TGTGCCAGCAGCCAGAAGGACAGGGTCTCTGGGGCCAACGTCCTGACTTTC. Protein sequence: CASSQKDRVSGANVLTF.

The V and J genes are TRBV7-9 and TRBJ2-2; 8 nucleotides match TRBD1. The CDR3 contains 16 residues. From germline, CDR1 is SEHNR and CDR2 FQNEAQ (reference sequence). The V and J ends lost 2 bases and 5 bases, in that order; junction bases with no gene match: 7. CDR3 nucleotide sequence: TGTGCCAGCAGCTTAAGCCGGGACAGGATTACCGGGGAGCTGTTTTTT. Translation: CASSLSRDRITGELFF. Using reference TRBV7-9 and TRBJ2-2 for the parts outside the CDR3, the full variable domain is DTGVSQNPRHKITKRGQNVTFRCDPISEHNRLYWYRQTLGQGPEFLTYFQNEAQLEKSRLLSDRFSAERPKGSFSTLEIQRTEQGDSAMYLCASSLSRDRITGELFFGEGSRLTVL.

The V gene is TRBV7-6, the J gene TRBJ2-2; 7 bases line up with TRBD2. The CDR3 is 19 residues long. Trimming took 3 bases from V and 4 from J; bases not matched to a gene: 17. The germline CDR1 and CDR2 sequences are SGHVS and FNYEAQ. CDR3 nucleotides: TGTGCCAGCAGCTTCCGCCCGTCCAGCGGGGTCGGGGGCACCGGGGAGCTGTTTTTT. As protein: CASSFRPSSGVGGTGELFF.

The chain joins TRBV25-1 to TRBJ2-5; tentative D call: TRBD2 (6 bases). The CDR3 contains 13 residues. V shed 9 bases and J shed 1 base, with 12 bases lying between them. Germline V gene sequence: CDR1 MGHDK, CDR2 SYGVNS. The CDR3 here is CASWGRSQETQYF. The CDR3 DNA reads TGTGCCAGTTGGGGGAGGAGCCAAGAGACCCAGTACTTC.

V usage is TRBV25-1 and J usage is TRBJ1-5; D not resolved. The germline V gene encodes CDR1 MGHDK and CDR2 SYGVNS. The V gene lost 5 bases and the J gene lost 0 bases, with 14 bases spanning the gap. The CDR3 is 16 residues long. The CDR3 bases are TGTGCCAGCAGTCGTCCAAAATGCTATAGCAATCAGCCCCAGCATTTT. Amino acids: CASSRPKCYSNQPQHF.

V usage is TRBV27 and J usage is TRBJ2-1; 9 bases are shared with TRBD1. Germline CDR1 is MNHEY and CDR2 is SMNVEV (reference sequence). The J segment lost 4 bases and the V segment lost 4 bases, leaving 8 bases of the junction unmatched. The CDR3 consists of 16 residues. CDR3 amino acids: CASSSFGTGSYNEQFF. The CDR3 nucleotides read TGTGCCAGCAGTTCGTTCGGGACAGGGTCTTACAATGAGCAGTTCTTC.

The chain combines TRBV7-8 with TRBJ2-1; 8 bases match TRBD2. The CDR3 has 15 amino acids. Germline V gene data show CDR1 as SGHVS and CDR2 as FQNEAQ. V lost 0 bases and J lost 6; bases outside the gene matches: 4. CDR3 coding DNA: TGTGCCAGCAGCTTAGCCAGGACTAGCTCCAATGAGCAGTTCTTC. This codes for CASSLARTSSNEQFF.